This T cell receptor beta chain is from a study of shared clonotypes between healthy human individuals (dated by TCRdb to the early 2020s). For context, the study as a whole: The cohort comprised two women and a few men aged 18 to 49 years. Blood TCR repertoires of four to six healthy adults were deeply sequenced to estimate repertoire size and the extent of clonotype sharing between individuals. To increase sequencing depth and limit assay-specific biases, different laboratories used diverse techniques to prepare libraries and sequence TCR repertoires. Each donor's leukapheresis produced roughly between roughly 0.85 and 9 billion PBMCs. General study outcomes and caveats: The genetic and exposure-history diversity represented was limited by the small number of donors. Based on pairwise subsampling, the degree of clonotype sharing among donors was expected to be affected by sequencing depth. Sampling was restricted to blood, and TCR repertoires in tissues likely differ from the TCR repertoires found in blood.

The germline V gene specifies SGHRS as CDR1 and YFSETQ as CDR2. Trimming at the junction amounts to 0 bases on V and 0 bases on J, and the germline ends lie 7 bases apart. Including cysteine and phenylalanine, the CDR3 has 15 amino acids. Of all the DNA, just the CDR3 is kept, 45 bases in frame from base 1. Using the deep immunoSEQ assay, multiplex PCR amplified TCR CDR3 regions from genomic DNA. Extracted genomic DNA from each cell subset was spread evenly across all wells of several immunoSEQ 96-well plates, with each plate serving as a replicate. For unsorted PBMC, around 330 ng genomic DNA, equal to approximately 30,000 T cell genomes, was loaded into each replicate PCR. Ten immunoSEQ deep assay plates were used to sequence unsorted PBMC genomic DNA. Purified libraries were quantified with a Qubit 3.0 fluorometer, sized on a Bioanalyzer 2100, and re-quantified with the KAPA Library Quantification kit. A separate single-read 150-cycle Illumina NextSeq 550 flow cell was used to sequence each immunoSEQ 96-well plate. Regarding the original processing steps: Because only junctional sequences without quality scores were contained in the immunoSEQ output, filtering matching that applied to full-length reads could not be performed. Sequences were annotated with PyIR, a Python wrapper for IgBLAST v1.9, and V/J genes and CDR3 were assigned using IMGT germline references. Reads with weak V/J assignments (E-value above 1e-6), missing CDR3, stop codons, out-of-frame junctions, or ambiguous translated residues were removed. V3J clonotypes were defined as sequences sharing the same inferred V gene, J gene, and CDR3 amino acid sequence. To compute the percentage overlap between repertoires, the number of shared unique clonotypes was divided by the size of the smaller repertoire. Three approaches were used to assess repertoire richness: RTK rarefaction, the Chao1 estimator, and Recon v2.1 estimates of unobserved clonotypes. Entries here come from immuneACCESS through TCRdb and include only in-frame sequences with V and J called. Some clones fail to appear in such tables; in the studies checked, an unresolved V gene covers under half of the shortfall, and the cause of the remainder is unknown. That table is the source of V, J and clone size, and D and trimming were worked out from the DNA. This sample lists about 530,000 clones; about 75% were detected once. The ten largest clonotypes hold around 12% of the sample.

In the case of this clone: Its target antigen remains unknown. No quality values exist for individual bases; no much larger clone is one base distant.

Donors were healthy HIV-negative adults with no recently reported acute infections or vaccinations. Every donor was a Caucasian adult living in Nashville, Tennessee, USA. For unsorted samples, roughly 86 million PBMCs were counted and genomic DNA was extracted with the QIAamp DNA Blood Mini kit. Blood was obtained by leukapheresis, after which PBMCs were separated by Ficoll-Histopaque density gradient centrifugation and cryopreserved in liquid nitrogen vapor phase. Recombination connected TRBV5-1 to TRBJ2-1; TRBD2 could be the D gene, as 5 bases match. The source of this sequence is a woman in her thirties or forties in good health. Some clones in this sample may be carry-over from other donors' samples. Sequenced material: PBMCs. CDR3 sequence: CASSLVGSSYNEQFF. The DNA is TGCGCCAGCAGCTTGGTTGGGAGCTCCTACAATGAGCAGTTCTTC. Outside the CDR3, residues come from the reference TRBV5-1 and TRBJ2-1 proteins, so the full variable domain is: KAGVTQTPRYLIKTRGQQVTLSCSPISGHRSVSWYQQTPGQGLQFLFEYFSETQRNKGNFPGRFSGRQFSNSRSEMNVSTLELGDSALYLCASSLVGSSYNEQFFGPGTRLTVL.